One sample yielded the 7 T cell receptor beta chains listed below, sequenced in a study of T-cell memory formation after mild COVID-19. In TCRdb, the 5' RACE reads were re-called with MiXCR into one record per CDR3 protein. The sample contains 340,000 or so distinct CDR3 sequences, over 10% of which appear only once. The material sequenced was PBMCs or a T cell subset sorted from them (not recorded which). These TCRs come from a young man who had mild COVID-19 (a few samples of this study predate the infection). Cell type and time point are not known.

This clonotype has a count of ten or more. One end of the junction is discordant with germline, which a read error may explain. The chain employs TRBV12-3 or TRBV12-4 and TRBJ2-1; D ambiguous. The CDR3 contains 11 residues. The CDR3 protein is CASSFYDEQFF. The CDR3 DNA reads as TGTGCCAGCAGTTTCTACGATGAGCAGTTCTTC.

This clonotype was seen a handful of times. The rearrangement uses TRBV5-4 and TRBJ2-5; D gene unclear. Trimming cost V 0 bases and J 3 bases, with 9 bases left between them. Per germline, CDR1 SGHNT and CDR2 YYREEE (reference sequence). This CDR3 region has 14 residues. The DNA for the CDR3 is TGTGCCAGCAGCTTGGCCGCGTCAGAAGAGACCCAGTACTTC. Translation: CASSLAASEETQYF.

This clonotype was counted many times. The CDR3 protein is CASSLELGRDTQYF. In DNA, the CDR3 is TGCGCCAGCAGCTTGGAGCTAGGAAGGGATACGCAGTATTTT. The gene calls are TRBV5-1 and TRBJ2-3, with D unresolved. CDR3 length: 14 amino acids. The V gene's germline CDR1 is SGHRS and CDR2 YFSETQ. Trimming stripped 0 bases from V and 6 bases from J, with 11 bases between.

The chain couples TRBV27 to TRBJ2-7, with D perhaps matching TRBD2 (6 bases). Germline CDR1 MNHEY, CDR2 SMNVEV (reference sequence). V shed 6 bases and J shed 1 base, with 16 bases lying between them. The CDR3 extends over 15 amino acids. The CDR3 protein is CASSAAGKRSYEQYV. The CDR3 DNA reads as TGTGCCAGCAGCGCGGCGGGGAAGCGATCCTACGAGCAGTACGTC.

The table lists this clonotype with a few counts. Here the CDR3 reads CASSQPNEQFF. Written as DNA, the CDR3 is TGTGCCAGCAGCCAACCCAATGAGCAGTTCTTC. The chain joins TRBV3-1 to TRBJ2-1; no clear D. The CDR3 loop spans 11 amino acids. V lost 2 bases, J lost 6 bases, and 2 bases lay in between. CDR1 LGHDT and CDR2 YNNKEL come from the germline V gene (reference sequence).

The chain carries TRBV27 and TRBJ1-1; D not resolved. Trimming removed 5 bases at V and 4 bases at J, with 20 bases between. Germline V gene sequence: CDR1 MNHEY, CDR2 SMNVEV (reference sequence). The length of the CDR3 is 16 residues. The CDR3 sequence is CASSPSIRTLGTEAFF. Written as DNA, the CDR3 is TGTGCCAGCAGTCCCAGTATCCGGACGTTGGGCACTGAAGCTTTCTTT.

This clonotype was seen at least ten times. The chain is built from TRBV28 and TRBJ2-1, with 11 bases that match TRBD2. With 8 bases clipped from V and 6 bases from J, the junction kept 9 bases outside the gene matches. The CDR3 spans 15 residues. Germline V lookup: CDR1 MDHEN, CDR2 SYDVKM. The chain's CDR3 is CASVTSGGGTNEQFF. In DNA, the CDR3 is TGTGCCAGCGTAACTAGCGGGGGAGGGACCAATGAGCAGTTCTTC.